A single sample is the source of the 16 T cell receptor beta chains below, sequenced in a study of early stage breast cancer tumors. Assay: immunoSEQ multiplex PCR; the TCRdb copy retains only in-frame clones and omits some. The sample lists approximately 70,000 clones, approximately 80% occurring once. The sample comprised blood. The receptors derive from a person in their 40s with breast cancer.

This clone was picked up a small number of times. The rearrangement links TRBV2 to TRBJ1-5, with D uncertain. In germline, CDR1 is SNHLY, CDR2 FYNNEI. The CDR3 has 13 residues. V lost 4 bases and J lost 10, with 14 bases in between. CDR3: CASSVDGRKPQHF. For the CDR3, the DNA is TGTGCCAGCAGTGTGGACGGGAGGAAACCCCAGCATTTT.

The chain is built from TRBV9 and TRBJ2-7; tentative D call: TRBD2 (6 bases). Germline V lookup: CDR1 SGDLS, CDR2 YYNGEE. V was trimmed by 0 bases and J by 4 bases, leaving 8 bases between them. This CDR3 is 13 amino acids long. The CDR3 sequence: CASSVDGGYEQYF. CDR3 nucleotides: TGTGCCAGCAGCGTAGACGGAGGGTACGAGCAGTACTTC.

The sample holds a few counts of this clone. The chain links TRBV5-1 to TRBJ2-1, with D perhaps matching TRBD2 (5 bases). Trimming removed 2 bases at V and 9 bases at J, with 12 bases between. The CDR3 has 13 amino acids. CDR1 is SGHRS and CDR2 is YFSETQ in the germline V gene. As DNA, the CDR3 is TGCGCCAGCAGCTTATTACGGGAAACTGAGCAGTTCTTC. It encodes CASSLLRETEQFF.

This chain links TRBV28 with TRBJ1-1, with TRBD1 as a possible D gene (6 bases). V gave up 6 bases and J gave up 1 base, with 9 bases separating them. The CDR3 consists of 13 residues. Germline V gene lookup returns CDR1 MDHEN and CDR2 SYDVKM. The CDR3 coding sequence is TGTGCCAGCAGAAAGGGGGGGAACACTGAAGCTTTCTTT. Its translation: CASRKGGNTEAFF.

The chain recombines TRBV25-1 with TRBJ2-4; D unresolved. The length of the CDR3 is 11 residues. Germline CDR1 reads MGHDK; CDR2 reads SYGVNS. V shed 7 bases and J shed 7 bases, with 8 bases lying between them. This CDR3 reads CASTAFNIQYF. DNA of the CDR3: TGTGCCAGCACCGCTTTTAACATTCAGTACTTC.

The CDR3 sequence: CASSTETSGRRGEQFF. CDR3 coding DNA: TGTGCCAGTAGTACCGAGACTAGCGGGAGGCGGGGTGAGCAGTTCTTC. The chain combines TRBV19 with TRBJ2-1, with TRBD2 matching over 13 bases. CDR3 length: 16 amino acids. V trimming: 4 bases; J trimming: 9 bases; junction bases outside the gene matches: 9. Germline V gene data show CDR1 as LNHDA and CDR2 as SQIVND (reference sequence). Full variable domain (outside the CDR3, taken from reference TRBV19 and TRBJ2-1): DGGITQSPKYLFRKEGQNVTLSCEQNLNHDAMYWYRQDPGQGLRLIYYSQIVNDFQKGDIAEGYSVSREKKESFPLTVTSAQKNPTAFYLCASSTETSGRRGEQFFGPGTRLTVL.

The genes are TRBV19 and TRBJ2-7; 12 bases match TRBD2. Germline CDR1 and CDR2: LNHDA and SQIVND (reference sequence). Trimming at V came to 3 bases and at J to 2 bases, leaving 2 bases not matched to a gene. The CDR3 loop spans 15 amino acids. The CDR3 nucleotides read TGTGCCAGTAGTATGCGACTAGCGGGAGCCTACGAGCAGTACTTC. This translates into CASSMRLAGAYEQYF.

The rearrangement joins TRBV30 to TRBJ2-1, with 7 bases lining up with TRBD2. Per germline, CDR1 GTSNPN and CDR2 SVGIG (reference sequence). This CDR3 spans 14 amino acids. The V gene end was trimmed by 4 bases and the J gene end by 4 bases; junction bases not matched to a gene: 7. CDR3 nucleotides: TGTGCCTGGACCCGGGGGACTACATACAATGAGCAGTTCTTC. Translated, it gives CAWTRGTTYNEQFF.

The genes are TRBV7-8 and TRBJ1-5; D might be TRBD1 (6 bases). This CDR3 spans 17 amino acids. The germline V gene has CDR1 SGHVS and CDR2 FQNEAQ. V lost 2 bases and J 3 bases, leaving 17 bases between the germline ends. The CDR3 loop reads CASSLSRRTANNQPQHF. The CDR3 DNA sequence: TGTGCCAGCAGCTTAAGCCGCAGGACAGCTAACAATCAGCCCCAGCATTTT.

This sequence joins TRBV28 and TRBJ2-7; TRBD1 might be the D (6 bases). Germline CDR1 MDHEN, CDR2 SYDVKM. The length of the CDR3 is 14 residues. V lost 6 bases and J 5 bases, leaving 17 bases between the germline ends. CDR3 loop: CASSQLTGQDEQYF. The CDR3 nucleotides read TGTGCCAGCAGCCAACTGACAGGTCAGGACGAGCAGTACTTC. The full variable domain, its missing parts supplied by reference TRBV28 and TRBJ2-7, is DVKVTQSSRYLVKRTGEKVFLECVQDMDHENMFWYRQDPGLGLRLIYFSYDVKMKEKGDIPEGYSVSREKKERFSLILESASTNQTSMYLCASSQLTGQDEQYFGPGTRLTVT.

This sequence joins TRBV18 and TRBJ1-5, with D uncertain. V dropped 5 bases and J dropped 4 bases, with 9 bases sitting between them. From germline, CDR1 is KGHSH and CDR2 LQKENI. The CDR3 runs 13 residues. Written as DNA, the CDR3 is TGTGCCAGCTCATGGACCACAAATCAGCCCCAGCATTTT. Encoded protein: CASSWTTNQPQHF. The entire variable domain, with the rest obtained from reference TRBV18 and TRBJ1-5, is as follows: NAGVMQNPRHLVRRRGQEARLRCSPMKGHSHVYWYRQLPEEGLKFMVYLQKENIIDESGMPKERFSAEFPKEGPSILRIQQVVRGDSAAYFCASSWTTNQPQHFGDGTRLSIL.

The chain joins TRBV11-2 to TRBJ2-7, with 8 positions matching TRBD1. Per germline, CDR1 SGHAT and CDR2 FQNNGV. The length of the CDR3 is 13 residues. V lost 6 bases to trimming and J lost 3 bases; unmatched junction nucleotides: 4. CDR3 in amino acids: CASRAGQDYEQYF. CDR3 nucleotides: TGTGCCAGCAGGGCGGGACAGGACTACGAGCAGTACTTC.

The V call is TRBV27, the J call TRBJ2-1; D is unclear. Germline CDR1 reads MNHEY; CDR2 reads SMNVEV (reference sequence). Trimming left V 0 bases short and J 7 bases short, with 16 bases between. CDR3 length: 16 amino acids. The CDR3 is CASSLSVGGIGNEQFF. The DNA for the CDR3 is TGTGCCAGCAGTTTATCAGTGGGCGGTATTGGGAATGAGCAGTTCTTC.

The chain combines TRBV5-1 with TRBJ2-7; D call uncertain. V shed 2 bases and J shed 6 bases, with 12 bases lying between them. The germline V gene has CDR1 SGHRS and CDR2 YFSETQ. The CDR3 extends over 13 amino acids. The CDR3 loop is CASSFSKGLEQYF. Here the CDR3 DNA reads TGCGCCAGCAGCTTTAGCAAAGGGCTCGAGCAGTACTTC.

The chain recombines TRBV7-8 with TRBJ2-3, with no clear D. Germline V gives CDR1 SGHVS, CDR2 FQNEAQ. Trimming cost V 1 base and J 3 bases, with 5 bases left between them. CDR3 length equals 13 residues. This chain's CDR3 is CASSLGSTDTQYF. As DNA, the CDR3 is TGTGCCAGCAGCTTAGGGTCGACAGATACGCAGTATTTT.

The chain links TRBV10-1 to TRBJ2-3, with D unclear. Trimming removed 4 bases at V and 4 bases at J, with 15 bases between. The CDR3 sequence is 15 residues long. Germline V CDR1 and CDR2: WNHNN, SYGVQD (reference sequence). This CDR3 reads CASSGGGIGADTQYF. In nucleotides, the CDR3 is TGCGCCAGCAGTGGTGGTGGGATCGGAGCAGATACGCAGTATTTT.